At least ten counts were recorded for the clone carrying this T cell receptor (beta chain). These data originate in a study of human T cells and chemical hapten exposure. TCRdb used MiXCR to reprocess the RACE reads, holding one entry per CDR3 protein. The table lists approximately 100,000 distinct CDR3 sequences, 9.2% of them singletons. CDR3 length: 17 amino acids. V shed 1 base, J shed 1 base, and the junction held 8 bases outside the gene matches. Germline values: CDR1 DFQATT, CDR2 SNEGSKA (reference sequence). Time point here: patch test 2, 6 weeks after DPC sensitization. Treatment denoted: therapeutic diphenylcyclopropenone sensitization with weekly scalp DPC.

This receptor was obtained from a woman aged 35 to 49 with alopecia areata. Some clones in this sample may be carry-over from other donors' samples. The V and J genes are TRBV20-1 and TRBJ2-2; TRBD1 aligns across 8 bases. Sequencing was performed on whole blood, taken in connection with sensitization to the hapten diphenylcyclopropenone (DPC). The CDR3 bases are TGCAGTGCTAGAGTGACTCCGGGACAGGAGAACACCGGGGAGCTGTTTTTT. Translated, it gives CSARVTPGQENTGELFF.